This TCR beta chain was sequenced in a study of blood T cell repertoires in COVID-19 (TCRdb year 2020). Context from the whole study: The collaborator samples originated in the United States, Italy and Spain and spanned the acute and convalescent phases of COVID-19. Subjects who had been exposed to COVID-19, were actively infected with it, or had recovered from it provided the deeply sampled blood TCRbeta repertoires that made up the dataset. Nearly every sample came with metadata listing a de-identified subject ID, COVID-19 status, age in years and sex. The repertoires were released in a freely available public database intended as a resource for research on the immune response to SARS-CoV-2. The prospective study material was composed of cDNA or gDNA derived from T cells, B-cell-depleted T cells, or PBMCs. Samples came from the ongoing ImmuneRACE study (first 160 participants) plus 1,254 subjects from 6 global collaborators. Where available, HLA class I and class II types were taken from metadata supplied by the sample provider and were not determined by assay-based typing. Study-wide conclusions, independent of this receptor: Clinical and demographic metadata were provided uncurated, with the amount varying by source and participant.

Via the germline V gene (reference sequence), CDR1 is GTSNPN and CDR2 SVGIG. Deletion took 0 bases off V and 0 bases off J, with a span of 12 bases between the germline ends. Reading from cysteine to phenylalanine, the CDR3 counts 16 amino acids. CDR3 DNA only is kept here, 48 bases in frame from base 1. One collaborating source in Seattle enrolled patients during active infection and followed them longitudinally through the course of disease. Whole blood was collected in K2EDTA tubes by collaborating institutions according to the institutions' own protocols. For TCRbeta analysis, collaborators shipped samples as frozen whole blood, isolated PBMCs, or DNA extracted from either of those sample types. With regard to this clone: This clone's antigen is unknown. No much larger clone is present one base from it, and per-base qualities are unavailable.

TCRbeta CDR3 regions were amplified from genomic DNA using the immunoSEQ Assay, a bias-controlled multiplex PCR. On the authors' methods: Within the assay, amplification of reference gene primers was used to estimate how many nucleated cells each sample contained. To quantify the absolute abundance of each unique TCRbeta CDR3 rearrangement, sequence reads were collapsed and filtered. For each sample, productive Simpson clonality was calculated as the square root of Simpson's diversity index across productive rearrangements. Entries here come from immuneACCESS through TCRdb and include only in-frame sequences with V and J called. Some clones fail to appear in such tables; in the studies checked, an unresolved V gene covers under half of the shortfall, and the cause of the remainder is unknown. That table gives V, J and clone size, and the DNA gave D and trimming. Here the sample has 160,000 or so clones; 60% to 85% occur a single time. Clones ranked in the top ten supply 7.5% to 8.5% of the sample.

The specimen was peripheral blood. The sequence was collected from a woman in her fifties or sixties with COVID-19, enrolled during active disease. Here the chain combines TRBV30 and TRBJ1-3, with TRBD1 tentatively as D gene (5 bases match). The encoded CDR3 is CAWSVSGSSSGNTIYF. The nucleotide sequence is TGTGCCTGGAGTGTATCAGGGTCAAGCTCTGGAAACACCATATATTTT.